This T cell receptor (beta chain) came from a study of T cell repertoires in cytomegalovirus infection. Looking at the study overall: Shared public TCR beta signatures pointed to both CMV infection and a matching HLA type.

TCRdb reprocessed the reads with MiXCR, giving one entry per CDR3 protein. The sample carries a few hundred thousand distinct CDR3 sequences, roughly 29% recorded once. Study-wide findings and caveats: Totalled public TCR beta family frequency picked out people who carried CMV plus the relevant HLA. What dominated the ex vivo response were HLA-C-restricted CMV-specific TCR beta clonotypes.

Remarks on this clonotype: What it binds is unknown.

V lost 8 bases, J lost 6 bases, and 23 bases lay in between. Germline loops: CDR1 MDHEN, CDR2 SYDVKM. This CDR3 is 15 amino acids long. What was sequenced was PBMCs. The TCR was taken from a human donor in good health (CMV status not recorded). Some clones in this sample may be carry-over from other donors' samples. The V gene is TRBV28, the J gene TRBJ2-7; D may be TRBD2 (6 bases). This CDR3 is CASRQSLIAAPEQYF. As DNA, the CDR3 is TGTGCCAGCCGTCAATCCCTCATAGCGGCTCCCGAGCAGTACTTC.